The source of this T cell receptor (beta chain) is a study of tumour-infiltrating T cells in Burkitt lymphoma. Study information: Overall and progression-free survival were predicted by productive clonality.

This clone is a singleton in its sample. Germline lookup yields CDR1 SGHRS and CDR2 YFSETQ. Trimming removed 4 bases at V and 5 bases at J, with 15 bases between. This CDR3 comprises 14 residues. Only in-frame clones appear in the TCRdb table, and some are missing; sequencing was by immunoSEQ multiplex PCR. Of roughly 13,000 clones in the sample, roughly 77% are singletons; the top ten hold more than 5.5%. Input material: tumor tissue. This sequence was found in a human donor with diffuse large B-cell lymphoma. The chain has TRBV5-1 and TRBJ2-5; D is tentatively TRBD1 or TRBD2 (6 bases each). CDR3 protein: CASSRRGLGETQYF. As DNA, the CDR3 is TGCGCCAGCAGCCGCCGGGGGCTCGGGGAGACCCAGTACTTC.